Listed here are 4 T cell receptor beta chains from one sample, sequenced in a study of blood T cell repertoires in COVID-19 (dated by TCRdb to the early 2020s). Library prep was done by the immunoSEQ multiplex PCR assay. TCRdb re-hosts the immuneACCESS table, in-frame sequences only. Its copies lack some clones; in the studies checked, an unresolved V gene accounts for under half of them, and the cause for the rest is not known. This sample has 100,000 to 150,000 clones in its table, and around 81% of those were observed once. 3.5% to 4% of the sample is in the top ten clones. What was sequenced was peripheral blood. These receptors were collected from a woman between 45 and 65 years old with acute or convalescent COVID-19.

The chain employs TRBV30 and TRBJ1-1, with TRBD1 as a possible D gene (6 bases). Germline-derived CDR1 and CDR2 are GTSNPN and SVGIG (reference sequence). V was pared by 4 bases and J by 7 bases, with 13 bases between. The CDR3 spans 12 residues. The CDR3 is CAWTLGGGEAFF. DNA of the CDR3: TGTGCCTGGACCTTGGGAGGGGGTGAAGCTTTCTTT.

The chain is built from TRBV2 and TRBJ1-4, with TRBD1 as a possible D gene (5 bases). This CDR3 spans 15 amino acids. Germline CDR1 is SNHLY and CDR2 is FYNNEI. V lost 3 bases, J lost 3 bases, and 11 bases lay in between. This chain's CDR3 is CASSDRVWSNEKLFF. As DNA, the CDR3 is TGTGCCAGCAGTGACAGGGTGTGGTCTAATGAAAAACTGTTTTTT. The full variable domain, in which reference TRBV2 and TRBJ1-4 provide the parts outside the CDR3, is EPEVTQTPSHQVTQMGQEVILRCVPISNHLYFYWYRQILGQKVEFLVSFYNNEISEKSEIFDDQFSVERPDGSNFTLKIRSTKLEDSAMYFCASSDRVWSNEKLFFGSGTQLSVL.

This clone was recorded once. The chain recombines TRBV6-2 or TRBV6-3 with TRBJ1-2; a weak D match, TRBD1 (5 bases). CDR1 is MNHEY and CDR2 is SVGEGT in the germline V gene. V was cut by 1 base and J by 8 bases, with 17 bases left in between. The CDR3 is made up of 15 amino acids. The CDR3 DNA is TGTGCCAGCAGTTACTTGGGGCCAAGGGTAGACGGCTACACCTTC. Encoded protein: CASSYLGPRVDGYTF.

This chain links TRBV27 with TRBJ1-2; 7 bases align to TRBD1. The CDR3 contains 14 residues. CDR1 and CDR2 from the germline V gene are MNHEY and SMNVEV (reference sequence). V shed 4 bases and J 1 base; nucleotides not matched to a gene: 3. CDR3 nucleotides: TGTGCCAGCAGTTCCAACAGGGGTAACTATGGCTACACCTTC. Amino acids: CASSSNRGNYGYTF.